Below, one T cell receptor beta chain is given with its context. TCRdb reanalysed the RT-PCR reads using MiXCR and keeps one entry per CDR3 protein. The sample yields hundreds of thousands of distinct CDR3 sequences, around 16% seen once. These data are taken from a study of patients and donors after allogeneic stem cell transplantation. Sequencing input: blood, either unsorted or a sorted T cell fraction (not recorded which). This sequence was found in a human donor who was either an allogeneic HSCT recipient or a stem cell or donor lymphocyte infusion donor (not recorded which). It is not recorded whose cells these are; they may come from a transplant donor.

CDR3 sequence reads: CASRQGFVYNEQFF. As DNA, the CDR3 is TGTGCCAGCAGGCAGGGTTTTGTTTACAATGAGCAGTTCTTC. The chain carries TRBV7-2 and TRBJ2-1; weak D call: TRBD1 (5 bases). From germline, CDR1 is SGHTA and CDR2 FQGNSA. CDR3 length equals 14 residues. Trimming stripped 6 bases from V and 4 bases from J, with 13 bases between.